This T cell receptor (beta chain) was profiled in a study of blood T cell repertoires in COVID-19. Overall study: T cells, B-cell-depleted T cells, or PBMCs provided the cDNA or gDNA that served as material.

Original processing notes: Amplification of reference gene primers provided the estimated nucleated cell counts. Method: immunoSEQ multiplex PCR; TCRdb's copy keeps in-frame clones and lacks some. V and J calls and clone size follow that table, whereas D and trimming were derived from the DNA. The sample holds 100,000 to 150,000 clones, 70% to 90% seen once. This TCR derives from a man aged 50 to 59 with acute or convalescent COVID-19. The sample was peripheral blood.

CDR3: CASSLLHRERQPQHF. In DNA, the CDR3 is TGTGCCAGCAGTTTGCTACACAGGGAAAGGCAGCCCCAGCATTTT. The V call is TRBV27, the J call TRBJ1-5, with a tentative D call TRBD1 (6 bases). The V end was cut by 3 bases, the J end by 7 bases, with 16 bases between. This CDR3 region has 15 residues. Germline CDR1 and CDR2: MNHEY and SMNVEV (reference sequence).